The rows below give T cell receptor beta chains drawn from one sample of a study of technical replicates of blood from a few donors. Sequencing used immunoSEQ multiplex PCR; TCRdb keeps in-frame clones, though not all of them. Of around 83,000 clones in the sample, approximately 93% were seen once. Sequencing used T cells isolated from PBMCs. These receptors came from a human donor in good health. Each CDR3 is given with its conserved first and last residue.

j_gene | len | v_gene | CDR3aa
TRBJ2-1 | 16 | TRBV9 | CASSVGYSGIYNEQFF
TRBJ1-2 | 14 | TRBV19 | CASSPWGQDYGYTF
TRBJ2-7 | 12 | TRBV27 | CASSPYRGEQYF
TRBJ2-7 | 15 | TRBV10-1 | CASSEKPGGTYEQYF
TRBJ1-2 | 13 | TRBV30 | CAWGSLEGYGYTF
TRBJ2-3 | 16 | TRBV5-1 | CASSFTSGSGTDTQYF
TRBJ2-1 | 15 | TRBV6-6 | CASSYGGREDNEQFF
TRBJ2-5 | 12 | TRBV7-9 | CASSLQGETQYF
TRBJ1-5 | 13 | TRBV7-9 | CATQTGSNQPQHF
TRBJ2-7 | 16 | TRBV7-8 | CASSLAPRGRFYEQYF
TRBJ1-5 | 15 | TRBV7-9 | CASSLGTGTYQPQHF